These 4 T cell receptor beta chains were all obtained from the same sample, sequenced in a study of neurological immune-mediated disorders. Each CDR3 protein is one row after TCRdb ran MiXCR on the 5' RACE reads. Among tens of thousands of distinct CDR3 sequences listed, about 2.5% were seen once. Sequenced: PBMCs. The receptors stem from a woman in her 30s with multiple sclerosis.

This clonotype came up many times. This chain connects TRBV20-1 to TRBJ2-3; TRBD2 is a possible D gene (5 bases). From germline, CDR1 is DFQATT and CDR2 SNEGSKA (reference sequence). The CDR3 length is 14 residues. Trimming cost V 3 bases and J 1 base, with 11 bases left between them. The CDR3 DNA reads TGCAGTGCTAGGGGCAGAGCGGGCACAGATACGCAGTATTTT. It is translated as CSARGRAGTDTQYF.

This clonotype came up many times. The V gene is TRBV6-2 or TRBV6-3, the J gene TRBJ2-3; tentative D call: TRBD2 (5 bases). Germline V lookup: CDR1 MNHEY, CDR2 SVGEGT. The CDR3 spans 13 residues. V lost 10 bases and J lost 4, with 15 bases in between. For the CDR3, the DNA is TGTGCCACCTGGCTTCGGGGAGCAGATACGCAGTATTTT. Amino acids: CATWLRGADTQYF.

Many counts were recorded for this clonotype. The chain couples TRBV28 to TRBJ2-5, with 8 bases fitting TRBD2. CDR1 and CDR2 (germline): MDHEN, SYDVKM. With 6 bases clipped from V and 5 bases from J, the junction kept 20 bases outside the gene matches. The CDR3 has 18 amino acids. CDR3 nucleotide sequence: TGTGCCAGCAGCTCGCCCGGTTCCAGCGGGAGTCCCCGGGAGACCCAGTACTTC. The encoded protein is CASSSPGSSGSPRETQYF. Filled out from reference TRBV28 and TRBJ2-5, the complete variable domain reads DVKVTQSSRYLVKRTGEKVFLECVQDMDHENMFWYRQDPGLGLRLIYFSYDVKMKEKGDIPEGYSVSREKKERFSLILESASTNQTSMYLCASSSPGSSGSPRETQYFGPGTRLLVL.

This clonotype was found many times. The genes are TRBV28 and TRBJ2-7, with D unclear. Between the trimmed V and J ends, which lost 7 bases and 4 bases, there was a span of 20 bases. The CDR3 runs to 15 residues. CDR1 MDHEN and CDR2 SYDVKM come from the germline V gene. The CDR3 region is CASTPHGGSRYEQYF. The CDR3 DNA is TGTGCCAGCACCCCCCATGGTGGCTCTCGTTACGAGCAGTACTTC.